The 27 T cell receptor beta chains reported below all come from one sample, sequenced in a study of T cells after yellow fever vaccination (dated by TCRdb to between 2018 and 2021). This specimen's treatment or condition label, interpreted: live attenuated yellow fever vaccine strain. The library was produced with 5' RACE. Sequencing relied on an Illumina HiSeq 2500. TCRdb reanalyzed the raw reads on its own, using fastp at Q25 for trimming and MiXCR for clone calling, and kept in-frame beta chains. Rows merge per CDR3 protein into single entries with the most common DNA and genes. Across this sample there are 300,000 to 400,000 distinct CDR3 sequences, with about 9.5% seen only once. About a sixth of the sample comes from the top ten. The input for sequencing was PBMCs, taken on the day of the first yellow fever vaccination. These receptors were taken from a man aged 18 to 29 who received the YFV17D yellow fever vaccine.

This chain connects TRBV7-3 to TRBJ2-3; 12 bases agree with TRBD2. The CDR3 spans 19 residues. V shed 5 bases and J 2 bases; nucleotides not matched to a gene: 14. In germline, CDR1 is SGHTA, CDR2 FQGTGA. For the CDR3, the DNA is TGTGCCAGCAGCCCGACTAGCGGGGGACCTCCTCCGTACACAGATACGCAGTATTTT. Amino acids: CASSPTSGGPPPYTDTQYF.

V usage is TRBV28 and J usage is TRBJ1-3; weak D call: TRBD1 (6 bases). The V gene lost 3 bases and the J gene lost 4 bases, with 10 bases spanning the gap. Germline assignment: CDR1 MDHEN and CDR2 SYDVKM. This CDR3 is 14 amino acids long. The DNA for the CDR3 is TGTGCCAGCAGTTTGGTGCAGGGGGGAAACACCATATATTTT. Protein: CASSLVQGGNTIYF. The full variable domain, in which reference TRBV28 and TRBJ1-3 provide the parts outside the CDR3, is DVKVTQSSRYLVKRTGEKVFLECVQDMDHENMFWYRQDPGLGLRLIYFSYDVKMKEKGDIPEGYSVSREKKERFSLILESASTNQTSMYLCASSLVQGGNTIYFGEGSWLTVV.

This clonotype was counted at least ten times. The V call is TRBV15, the J call TRBJ2-5; 9 positions agree with TRBD2. V was pared by 4 bases and J by 6 bases, with 6 bases of the junction left unmatched. The CDR3 is 14 residues long. CDR1 and CDR2 (germline): LNHNV, YYDKDF (reference sequence). This chain's CDR3 is CATSTGTSSQTQYF. CDR3 coding DNA: TGTGCCACCAGCACCGGGACTAGCTCCCAGACCCAGTACTTC. Based on the CDR3 plus reference TRBV15 and TRBJ2-5, the full variable domain is DAMVIQNPRYQVTQFGKPVTLSCSQTLNHNVMYWYQQKSSQAPKLLFHYYDKDFNNEADTPDNFQSRRPNTSFCFLDIRSPGLGDTAMYLCATSTGTSSQTQYFGPGTRLLVL.

V is TRBV27 and J is TRBJ2-2; D is perhaps TRBD2 (6 bases). This CDR3 is built from 13 residues. V gave up 10 bases and J gave up 5 bases, with 14 bases separating them. Per the germline V gene, CDR1 is MNHEY and CDR2 is SMNVEV (reference sequence). CDR3 sequence reads: CAIGRGMTGELFF. The DNA of the CDR3 is TGTGCCATCGGCCGGGGGATGACCGGGGAGCTGTTTTTT.

Only a few counts were recorded for this clonotype. The rearrangement links TRBV7-3 to TRBJ2-5, with 12 bases identical to TRBD2. Germline V gene lookup returns CDR1 SGHTA and CDR2 FQGTGA. This CDR3 is 18 amino acids long. The V and J ends lost 5 bases and 8 bases, in that order; junction bases with no gene match: 18. DNA for the CDR3: TGTGCCAGCAGCATGGACACCCGGACTAGCGGGGCCACGGGAACCCAGTACTTC. Its translation: CASSMDTRTSGATGTQYF. The variable domain in full, with the rest retrieved from reference TRBV7-3 and TRBJ2-5, is GAGVSQTPSNKVTEKGKYVELRCDPISGHTALYWYRQSLGQGPEFLIYFQGTGAADDSGLPNDRFFAVRPEGSVSTLKIQRTERGDSAVYLCASSMDTRTSGATGTQYFGPGTRLLVL.

The V call is TRBV18, the J call TRBJ1-1; D perhaps matches TRBD1 (5 bases). The V and J ends lost 2 bases and 0 bases respectively, with 10 bases between them. Germline CDR1 and CDR2: KGHSH and LQKENI. The CDR3 is 15 residues long. The CDR3 coding sequence is TGTGCCAGCTCACCAGGGGGATACATGAACACTGAAGCTTTCTTT. This codes for CASSPGGYMNTEAFF.

The CDR3 reads CASSQERPSSYEQYF. CDR3 coding DNA: TGTGCCAGCAGCCAAGAGCGCCCCAGCTCCTACGAGCAGTACTTC. The gene calls are TRBV4-2 and TRBJ2-7, with unresolved D. From germline, CDR1 is LGHNA and CDR2 YNFKEQ. V was shortened by 0 bases and J by 0 bases, with 9 bases between the two germline ends. The CDR3 has 15 amino acids.

Regarding this clonotype: The junction shows a germline mismatch at one end, possibly a read error. This rearrangement joins TRBV7-7 to TRBJ2-4, with 11 bases lining up with TRBD2. The germline V gene has CDR1 SSHAT and CDR2 FNYEAQ (reference sequence). The CDR3 has 18 residues. The CDR3 spells CASSLASGGSGAKNIQYF. As DNA, the CDR3 is TGTGCTAGCAGCTTAGCTAGCGGGGGGTCCGGAGCCAAAAACATTCAGTACTTC.

The rearrangement uses TRBV4-3 and TRBJ2-7; D is unresolved. Trimming left V 6 bases short and J 0 bases short, with 12 bases between. CDR1 and CDR2 from the germline V gene are LGHNA and YSLEER. The CDR3 totals 14 residues. The CDR3 nucleotides are TGCGCCAGCAGTAACTTGGACGACTCCTACGAGCAGTACTTC. Encoded protein: CASSNLDDSYEQYF.

In this sample, this clonotype turned up a few times. This chain connects TRBV24-1 to TRBJ2-1; D not certain. The CDR3 has 13 amino acids. The germline CDR1 and CDR2 sequences are KGHDR and SFDVKD. Trimming took 0 bases from V and 4 from J, leaving 3 bases between them. CDR3: CATSDLRYNEQFF. CDR3 coding DNA: TGTGCCACCAGTGATTTGCGGTACAATGAGCAGTTCTTC.

In this sample, this clonotype turned up a few times. At one end, the junction sequence differs from germline, possibly due to a read error. This rearrangement joins TRBV19 to TRBJ2-2; D is unclear. CDR1 is LNHDA and CDR2 is SQIVND in the germline V gene (reference sequence). The CDR3 runs 14 residues. For the CDR3, the DNA is TGTGCCAGACAGAGAACCTTCCACACTGGGGAGCTGTTTTTT. Its protein product is CARQRTFHTGELFF.

This clonotype appeared many times. The chain has TRBV12-3 or TRBV12-4 and TRBJ1-1; D possibly corresponds to TRBD1 (6 bases). CDR3 length equals 15 residues. V was clipped by 2 bases and J by 2 bases, with 12 bases between them. The DNA for the CDR3 is TGTGCCAGCAGTTTAATCAGGGGTCGAAACACTGAAGCTTTCTTT. This encodes CASSLIRGRNTEAFF.

The chain joins TRBV25-1 to TRBJ2-1, with 8 bases that match TRBD2. The germline V gene encodes CDR1 MGHDK and CDR2 SYGVNS. The V and J ends lost 4 bases and 5 bases, in that order; junction bases with no gene match: 13. The CDR3 length is 17 residues. CDR3 loop: CASSVLPGRGANNEQFF. CDR3 in DNA: TGTGCCAGCAGTGTCCTGCCGGGGCGGGGGGCCAACAATGAGCAGTTCTTC. The complete variable domain, with remaining parts taken from reference TRBV25-1 and TRBJ2-1, reads EADIYQTPRYLVIGTGKKITLECSQTMGHDKMYWYQQDPGMELHLIHYSYGVNSTEKGDLSSESTVSRIRTEHFPLTLESARPSHTSQYLCASSVLPGRGANNEQFFGPGTRLTVL.

The table lists this clonotype with a few counts. CDR3 residues: CASSSGRREGAAFF. The CDR3 DNA reads as TGTGCCAGCAGCTCCGGTCGGAGGGAGGGCGCCGCTTTCTTT. The chain joins TRBV5-4 to TRBJ1-1; the D is unclear. CDR3 size: 14 residues. Trimming took 3 bases from V and 11 from J, leaving 20 bases between them. The germline gives CDR1 SGHNT, CDR2 YYREEE (reference sequence).

This clonotype was recorded at least ten times. The V gene is TRBV12-3 or TRBV12-4, the J gene TRBJ2-5; D is undetermined. The CDR3 covers 13 residues. V was pared by 6 bases and J by 3 bases, with 11 bases between. In nucleotides, the CDR3 is TGTGCCAGCAGCCGACTGGGCGAAGAGACCCAGTACTTC. Protein product: CASSRLGEETQYF.

This clonotype was recorded a few times. This rearrangement joins TRBV7-6 to TRBJ2-5; D perhaps matches TRBD1 (7 bases). In germline, CDR1 is SGHVS, CDR2 FNYEAQ. The CDR3 sequence is 14 residues long. Trimming shortened V by 2 bases and J by 5 bases, and 12 bases separated the two germline ends. The CDR3 bases are TGTGCCAGCAGCTTAACAGGGGCGGGGGAGACCCAGTACTTC. Amino acids: CASSLTGAGETQYF.

V usage is TRBV2 and J usage is TRBJ2-3; TRBD2 matches at 12 bases. The ends lost 1 base at V and 5 bases at J; junction bases unmatched: 7. CDR3 length equals 17 residues. The germline V gene encodes CDR1 SNHLY and CDR2 FYNNEI. The CDR3 DNA follows: TGTGCCAGCAGTGAAGGGTCTAGCGGGGGGGTTATAGATACGCAGTATTTT. Its protein product is CASSEGSSGGVIDTQYF.

This clonotype was observed at least ten times. CDR3 DNA: TGCGCCAGCAGCAGTACAGGGGCCCCTGAAGCTTTCTTT. Encoded protein: CASSSTGAPEAFF. This rearrangement joins TRBV5-1 to TRBJ1-1; 7 nucleotides match TRBD1. From germline, CDR1 is SGHRS and CDR2 YFSETQ. Trimming removed 4 bases from V and 6 bases from J; junction bases left unmatched: 6. CDR3 length equals 13 residues.

Ten or more counts support this clonotype. The chain couples TRBV5-1 to TRBJ2-2, with TRBD1 identical over 7 bases. This CDR3 spans 15 amino acids. CDR1 and CDR2 from the germline V gene are SGHRS and YFSETQ. Unmatched junction bases numbered 3, after V lost 3 bases and J lost 1 base. The CDR3 nucleotides are TGCGCCAGCAGCTCGGGACAGCTGAACACCGGGGAGCTGTTTTTT. Its translation: CASSSGQLNTGELFF.

J is TRBJ2-5 and V is TRBV4-2; D is perhaps TRBD2 (5 bases). V was clipped by 0 bases and J by 9 bases, with 11 bases between them. Germline V gives CDR1 LGHNA, CDR2 YNFKEQ. This CDR3 contains 13 residues. CDR3 in DNA: TGTGCCAGCAGCCAAGATAGGAGGTCGGCCCAGTACTTC. This translates into CASSQDRRSAQYF.

This clonotype was detected many times. CDR3 DNA sequence: TGTGCCAGCAGTCCCGGGGTAGCGGGGTCCAATGAGCAGTTCTTC. Residues: CASSPGVAGSNEQFF. This sequence joins TRBV12-3 or TRBV12-4 and TRBJ2-1, with TRBD2 matching over 8 bases. The CDR3 runs to 15 residues. With V trimmed by 5 bases and J by 6 bases, 9 bases remained unmatched.

This clonotype was seen a few times. V gene TRBV24-1 combines with J gene TRBJ2-1; 7 nucleotides line up with TRBD1. Per the germline V gene, CDR1 is KGHDR and CDR2 is SFDVKD. V trimming: 7 bases; J trimming: 0 bases; junction bases outside the gene matches: 5. This CDR3 comprises 15 residues. The CDR3 nucleotides read TGTGCCACCAGGCAACAGGGGAGCTCCTACAATGAGCAGTTCTTC. Translated, it gives CATRQQGSSYNEQFF.

This clonotype was seen more than once but under ten times. This rearrangement joins TRBV18 to TRBJ2-5; 7 nucleotides align to TRBD1. Germline CDR1 KGHSH, CDR2 LQKENI. The CDR3 runs 17 residues. The trim removed 4 bases at V and 4 bases at J, leaving 15 bases unmatched. CDR3 coding DNA: TGTGCCAGCTCACGTGTTTCGGGGAACTCAGGGGGAGAGACCCAGTACTTC. Protein: CASSRVSGNSGGETQYF.

Ten or more counts support this clonotype. The chain is built from TRBV5-1 and TRBJ2-1; 9 positions agree with TRBD2. J gave up 4 bases and V 0 bases, and 2 bases lay outside the gene matches. Germline assignment: CDR1 SGHRS and CDR2 YFSETQ. The CDR3 is 15 residues long. CDR3 sequence (DNA): TGCGCCAGCAGCTTGGGCCTAGCGGGATACAATGAGCAGTTCTTC. It yields the protein CASSLGLAGYNEQFF. The whole variable domain, remainder taken from reference TRBV5-1 and TRBJ2-1, is KAGVTQTPRYLIKTRGQQVTLSCSPISGHRSVSWYQQTPGQGLQFLFEYFSETQRNKGNFPGRFSGRQFSNSRSEMNVSTLELGDSALYLCASSLGLAGYNEQFFGPGTRLTVL.

This chain joins TRBV5-1 and TRBJ1-2; D is ambiguous. Looked up from germline, CDR1 is SGHRS and CDR2 is YFSETQ. The CDR3 extends over 11 amino acids. V was pared by 7 bases and J by 3 bases, with 7 bases between. The CDR3 here is CASGEDYGYTF. The CDR3, as DNA: TGCGCCAGCGGCGAGGACTATGGCTACACCTTC.

This clonotype was observed a few times. The chain joins TRBV3-1 to TRBJ1-2; 8 bases are shared with TRBD1. This CDR3 comprises 14 residues. Trimming took 4 bases from V and 8 from J; bases not matched to a gene: 9. Germline-derived CDR1 and CDR2 are LGHDT and YNNKEL (reference sequence). The CDR3 coding sequence is TGTGCCAGCAGCCCTAGGTCAGGGGGCCGCGGCTACACCTTC. This gives the protein CASSPRSGGRGYTF.

This clonotype was found a few times. The chain is built from TRBV6-5 and TRBJ2-3; no clear D. The V end lost 4 bases, the J end lost 0 bases, and 17 bases lay between the germline ends. Germline values: CDR1 MNHEY, CDR2 SVGAGI. CDR3 length: 17 amino acids. For the CDR3, the DNA is TGTGCCAGCAGTTCCGTGTGGGCCTTAACTAGCACAGATACGCAGTATTTT. It translates to CASSSVWALTSTDTQYF.